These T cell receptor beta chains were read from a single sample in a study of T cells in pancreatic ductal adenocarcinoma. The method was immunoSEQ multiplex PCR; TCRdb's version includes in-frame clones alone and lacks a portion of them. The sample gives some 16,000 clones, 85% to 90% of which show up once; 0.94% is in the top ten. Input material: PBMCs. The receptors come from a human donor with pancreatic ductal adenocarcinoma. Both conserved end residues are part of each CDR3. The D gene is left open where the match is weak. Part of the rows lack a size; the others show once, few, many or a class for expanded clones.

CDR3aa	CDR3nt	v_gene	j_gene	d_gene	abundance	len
CASSPDRNYGYTF	TGTGCCAGCAGCCCGGACAGGAACTATGGCTACACCTTC	TRBV5-6	TRBJ1-2	TRBD1	.	13
CASSLGKGQHNEKLFF	TGTGCCAGCAGCTTAGGGAAGGGACAGCATAATGAAAAACTGTTTTTT	TRBV28	TRBJ1-4	TRBD1	.	16
CASSPRTGTGGLGSNTGELFF	TGTGCCAGCTCACCACGAACCGGGACAGGGGGCTTGGGGTCCAACACCGGGGAGCTGTTTTTT	TRBV18	TRBJ2-2	TRBD1	.	21
CASSPGQGDGYTF	TGTGCCAGCAGCCCCGGACAGGGAGATGGCTACACCTTC	TRBV7-3	TRBJ1-2	TRBD1	.	13
CASSLEVLTGGYGYTF	TGCGCCAGCAGCCTTGAAGTTCTCACAGGGGGCTATGGCTACACCTTC	TRBV4-3	TRBJ1-2	TRBD1	.	16
CASSVGASGGGNEQFF	TGCGCCAGCAGTGTGGGGGCTAGCGGGGGGGGGAATGAGCAGTTCTTC	TRBV10-1	TRBJ2-1	TRBD2	.	16
CASSLEIMEANTEAFF	TGTGCCAGCAGCTTGGAAATCATGGAGGCCAACACTGAAGCTTTCTTT	TRBV5-5	TRBJ1-1	.	.	16
CASSGRDRGTDTQYF	TGTGCCAGTAGTGGACGGGACAGGGGCACAGATACGCAGTATTTT	TRBV19	TRBJ2-3	TRBD1	.	15
CASSFTHRQGPDEQYF	TGTGCCAGCAGCTTCACCCATCGACAGGGCCCCGACGAGCAGTACTTC	TRBV7-6	TRBJ2-7	TRBD1	.	16
CASSPLSREQYF	TGTGCCAGCTCACCCCTCTCCCGCGAGCAGTACTTC	TRBV18	TRBJ2-7	.	.	12
CASSEGARPNQPQHF	TGTGCCAGTAGTGAGGGGGCAAGACCTAATCAGCCCCAGCATTTT	TRBV19	TRBJ1-5	TRBD1	.	15
CASSPGAWMNTEAFF	TGTGCCAGCAGCCCAGGGGCATGGATGAACACTGAAGCTTTCTTT	TRBV28	TRBJ1-1	.	.	15
CASSIGQGLSYEQYF	TGTGCCAGTAGTATCGGACAGGGCTTATCCTACGAGCAGTACTTC	TRBV19	TRBJ2-7	TRBD1	.	15
CASSVWGGTDEKLFF	TGTGCCAGCAGCGTATGGGGGGGCACGGATGAAAAACTGTTTTTT	TRBV9	TRBJ1-4	.	once	15
CASSITGYTEAFF	TGCGCCAGCAGTATTACAGGGTACACTGAAGCTTTCTTT	TRBV5-1	TRBJ1-1	.	.	13
CASSLDFGGSPLHF	TGCGCCAGCAGCTTGGACTTCGGGGGATCACCCCTCCACTTT	TRBV5-1	TRBJ1-6	.	.	14
CASSLGGGGGYNEQFF	TGTGCCAGCAGCTTAGGTGGCGGGGGGGGCTACAATGAGCAGTTCTTC	TRBV7-8	TRBJ2-1	TRBD2	.	16
CASSSSGYGYTF	TGTGCCAGCAGTTCGAGCGGCTATGGCTACACCTTC	TRBV28	TRBJ1-2	.	.	12
CAISGFGQGSQETQYF	TGTGCCATCAGTGGGTTCGGACAGGGTAGTCAAGAGACCCAGTACTTC	TRBV10-3	TRBJ2-5	TRBD1	.	16
CASSRNTAGNTIYF	TGTGCCAGCAGCCGTAACACCGCTGGAAACACCATATATTTT	TRBV5-6	TRBJ1-3	.	.	14
CASSRVPGDYGYTF	TGTGCCAGCAGCCGGGTTCCAGGGGACTATGGCTACACCTTC	TRBV7-8	TRBJ1-2	.	once	14
CASSFGQGSTDTQYF	TGTGCCAGCAGCTTCGGACAGGGAAGCACAGATACGCAGTATTTT	TRBV7-3	TRBJ2-3	TRBD1	.	15
CASSYRDSRGGYTF	TGTGCCAGCAGTTACCGGGACAGCCGGGGGGGCTACACCTTC	TRBV6-6	TRBJ1-2	TRBD1	.	14
CASSVATGGGEKLFF	TGTGCCAGCAGCGTGGCCACAGGGGGCGGTGAAAAACTGTTTTTT	TRBV9	TRBJ1-4	TRBD1	.	15
CASSLLSGGGHTGELFF	TGTGCCAGCAGCTTGCTTAGCGGGGGGGGACACACCGGGGAGCTGTTTTTT	TRBV11-3	TRBJ2-2	TRBD2	.	17
CSVGQGPEAFF	TGCAGCGTTGGACAGGGCCCTGAAGCTTTCTTT	TRBV29-1	TRBJ1-1	TRBD1	.	11
CASSLERGETQYF	TGCGCCAGCAGCCTAGAACGGGGGGAGACCCAGTACTTC	TRBV4-3	TRBJ2-5	.	once	13
CASSLTGLNEKLFF	TGTGCCAGCAGTTTGACAGGGCTTAATGAAAAACTGTTTTTT	TRBV2	TRBJ1-4	TRBD1	.	14
CASSGGLAGGNQETQYF	TGCGCCAGCAGCGGGGGACTAGCGGGGGGCAACCAAGAGACCCAGTACTTC	TRBV5-1	TRBJ2-5	TRBD2	.	17
CASSLFTQASGANVLTF	TGTGCCAGCAGCTTATTTACACAGGCCTCTGGGGCCAACGTCCTGACTTTC	TRBV11-2	TRBJ2-6	.	.	17
CASRETSGGASEQYF	TGTGCCAGCAGGGAGACTAGCGGGGGGGCCAGCGAGCAGTACTTC	TRBV28	TRBJ2-7	TRBD2	.	15
CASRRETGNNYGYTF	TGTGCCAGCAGGCGCGAGACAGGGAACAACTATGGCTACACCTTC	TRBV4-2	TRBJ1-2	TRBD1	.	15
CASSGVPRVRSNQPQHF	TGTGCCAGCAGTGGCGTCCCCAGGGTAAGGAGCAATCAGCCCCAGCATTTT	TRBV28	TRBJ1-5	.	.	17
CASSRGGGNQPQHF	TGTGCCAGCAGCCGGGGAGGGGGGAATCAGCCCCAGCATTTT	TRBV7-2	TRBJ1-5	.	.	14
CASAKRETNTGELFF	TGTGCCAGTGCGAAGCGGGAAACGAACACCGGGGAGCTGTTTTTT	TRBV19	TRBJ2-2	TRBD2	.	15
CASSGTSGGAVGETQYF	TGTGCCAGCAGCGGGACTAGCGGGGGGGCCGTAGGGGAGACCCAGTACTTC	TRBV5-5	TRBJ2-5	TRBD2	.	17
CASSQVDNSYEQYF	TGCGCCAGCAGCCAAGTCGACAACTCCTACGAGCAGTACTTC	TRBV4-3	TRBJ2-7	.	.	14
CASTAVTGREAFF	TGTGCCAGCACCGCGGTCACGGGAAGGGAAGCTTTCTTT	TRBV11-3	TRBJ1-1	.	.	13
CASSDLGAGGNSPLHF	TGTGCCAGCAGTGATCTAGGGGCAGGGGGGAATTCACCCCTCCACTTT	TRBV2	TRBJ1-6	TRBD1	.	16
CASSEAGEQFF	TGTGCCAGCAGCGAGGCGGGCGAGCAGTTCTTC	TRBV2	TRBJ2-1	.	few	11
CASSPRPRKTNTEAFF	TGTGCCAGCTCACCACGTCCGCGGAAGACGAACACTGAAGCTTTCTTT	TRBV18	TRBJ1-1	.	.	16
CASSYLGTGDYSPLHF	TGTGCCAGCAGTTACTTGGGGACAGGGGATTATTCACCCCTCCACTTT	TRBV6-5	TRBJ1-6	TRBD1	.	16
CASSWSEEPGTEAFF	TGTGCCAGCAGTTGGTCGGAAGAACCAGGGACTGAAGCTTTCTTT	TRBV28	TRBJ1-1	.	.	15